This TCR beta chain was identified in a study of blood T cell repertoires in COVID-19. Study context: Italy, Spain and the United States were the sources of the convalescent and acute COVID-19 samples. T cells, B-cell-depleted T cells, or PBMCs supplied cDNA or gDNA.

Original methodology: Nucleated cell number was recorded as an estimate derived from reference gene primer amplification. Assay used: immunoSEQ multiplex PCR; TCRdb lists only in-frame clones, some missing. The V and J calls and clone size come from that table; D and trimming were worked out from the DNA. The sample contains approximately 130,000 clones, roughly 82% of which appear only once. The CDR3 runs to 12 residues. The germline CDR1 and CDR2 sequences are LGHDT and YNNKEL (reference sequence). Trimming took off 4 bases at V and 5 bases at J, with 7 bases between the two ends. Material: peripheral blood. The V gene is TRBV3-1 (or the pseudogene TRBV3-2), the J gene TRBJ2-3; D is unresolved. The sequence derives from a human donor in a cohort sampled during active COVID-19. CDR3 amino acids: CASSPPGDTQYF. The DNA of the CDR3 is TGTGCCAGCAGCCCTCCGGGAGATACGCAGTATTTT.